A selection of T cell receptor beta chains follows, all from one sample in a study of regulatory T cells in long-lasting Graves disease. Each CDR3 protein gets one entry after TCRdb re-called the multiplex PCR reads with MiXCR. The table shows approximately 400,000 distinct CDR3 sequences, with around 21% occurring only once. The sequenced sample was peripheral blood mononuclear cells (PBMCs), obtained when the disease was refractory, from a patient treated with antithyroid drugs. The receptors come from a female donor with Graves disease. Both conserved end residues are part of each CDR3. Each record gives: V gene, clone size, J gene, D gene, CDR3 protein, CDR3 DNA. A D gene is named only where the DNA matches it firmly. Some rows mark clone size as missing; the rest say once, few, many or name a class of expanded clone.

TRBV20-1	few	TRBJ1-5	-	CSARVDSNQPQHF	TGCAGTGCAAGAGTGGACAGTAATCAGCCCCAGCATTTT
TRBV29-1	-	TRBJ1-1	-	CSVGDGTEAFF	TGCAGCGTTGGGGATGGTACTGAAGCTTTCTTT
TRBV7-2	many	TRBJ1-1	-	CASTIMNTEAFF	TGTGCCAGCACTATAATGAACACTGAAGCTTTCTTT
TRBV7-9	many	TRBJ1-2	-	CASRPPGQPYGYTF	TGTGCCAGCAGACCTCCTGGACAGCCATATGGCTACACCTTC
TRBV20-1	-	TRBJ2-7	TRBD2	CSARDGTRTLYYEQYF	TGCAGTGCTAGAGATGGGACTAGAACACTATACTACGAGCAGTACTTC
TRBV29-1	-	TRBJ2-7	-	CSVETVGRDSYEQYF	TGCAGCGTTGAAACCGTGGGGAGAGATTCCTACGAGCAGTACTTC
TRBV2	many	TRBJ1-5	-	CASSPGRSNQPQHF	TGTGCCAGCAGTCCAGGGAGAAGCAATCAGCCCCAGCATTTT
TRBV10-3	-	TRBJ1-1	-	CAISESRREEAFF	TGTGCCATCAGTGAGTCGCGACGGGAAGAAGCTTTCTTT
TRBV20-1	many	TRBJ2-7	TRBD2	CSARDGASGRYEQYF	TGCAGTGCTAGAGATGGGGCTAGCGGGAGGTACGAGCAGTACTTC
TRBV18	many	TRBJ1-4	-	CASSPRATTNEKLFF	TGTGCCAGCTCACCAAGGGCGACAACTAATGAAAAACTGTTTTTT
TRBV7-2	many	TRBJ2-7	-	CASSALGGTVTYEQYF	TGTGCCAGCAGCGCCCTCGGAGGGACGGTGACCTACGAGCAGTACTTC
TRBV6-1	few	TRBJ1-5	TRBD1	CASRPFQGGIYSNQPQHF	TGTGCCAGCCGGCCTTTCCAGGGGGGAATTTATAGCAATCAGCCCCAGCATTTT
TRBV7-8	-	TRBJ2-2	-	CASTKLNTGELFF	TGTGCCAGCACCAAACTGAACACCGGGGAGCTGTTTTTT
TRBV28	many	TRBJ2-5	-	CASSLTAFKETQYF	TGTGCCAGCAGTTTAACGGCATTTAAAGAGACCCAGTACTTC
TRBV25-1	few	TRBJ1-3	-	CASSEPGISSGNTIYF	TGTGCCAGCAGTGAACCAGGAATAAGCTCTGGAAACACCATATATTTT
TRBV10-3	many	TRBJ1-4	TRBD1	CATRDRITTNEKLFF	TGTGCCACCAGGGACAGGATTACAACTAATGAAAAACTGTTTTTT
TRBV11-2	many	TRBJ2-5	-	CASSLDGKTQYF	TGTGCCAGCAGCTTAGATGGAAAGACCCAGTACTTC
TRBV28	many	TRBJ2-7	TRBD1	CASGTGVLEQYF	TGTGCCAGCGGGACAGGGGTTTTAGAGCAGTACTTC
TRBV10-3	-	TRBJ2-5	TRBD2	CAISDRGRAGETQYF	TGTGCCATCAGTGATCGCGGGAGGGCCGGGGAGACCCAGTACTTC
TRBV12-3/TRBV12-4	-	TRBJ2-1	TRBD2	CASWASSGRDNEQFF	TGTGCCAGCTGGGCTTCTAGCGGGAGGGACAATGAGCAGTTCTTC
TRBV12-3/TRBV12-4	-	TRBJ1-2	TRBD1	CASSLLGTGNGYTF	TGTGCCAGCAGTTTACTGGGGACAGGGAATGGCTACACCTTC
TRBV2	few	TRBJ2-1	TRBD1	CASSSRTGDLGFF	TGTGCCAGCAGCTCCCGGACAGGGGATTTAGGGTTCTTC
TRBV6-5	few	TRBJ2-7	-	CASSSQTSNEQYF	TGTGCCAGCAGTTCTCAGACTAGTAACGAGCAGTACTTC
TRBV11-2	many	TRBJ1-2	-	CASSLSGNDYGYTF	TGTGCCAGCAGCTTGTCCGGTAACGACTATGGCTACACCTTC
TRBV2	-	TRBJ2-1	-	CASRYRDPSSYNEQFF	TGTGCCAGCAGATACCGGGACCCCAGCTCCTACAATGAGCAGTTCTTC
TRBV12-3/TRBV12-4	-	TRBJ2-7	TRBD2	CASSLTTSGRGYEQYF	TGTGCCAGCAGTCTAACGACTAGCGGGAGGGGTTACGAGCAGTACTTC
TRBV12-3/TRBV12-4	-	TRBJ2-7	TRBD2	CASSLRRGSLGGEQYF	TGTGCCAGCAGTTTACGACGCGGGAGTCTAGGCGGCGAGCAGTACTTC
TRBV27	many	TRBJ2-7	TRBD2	CASSFLAGGVEQYF	TGTGCCAGCAGTTTCCTAGCGGGAGGAGTCGAGCAGTACTTC
TRBV20-1	-	TRBJ2-7	TRBD2	CSASTSGSFYEQYF	TGCAGTGCTAGCACTAGCGGGAGCTTCTACGAGCAGTACTTC
TRBV5-1	few	TRBJ2-1	-	CASSLVSLSSNEQFF	TGCGCCAGCAGCTTGGTTTCTTTGTCTAGCAACGAGCAGTTCTTC
TRBV7-9	few	TRBJ2-6	-	CASSATGTGSSGANVLTF	TGTGCCAGCAGCGCAACCGGGACGGGAAGCTCTGGGGCCAACGTCCTGACTTTC
TRBV2	few	TRBJ1-5	-	CASSYIGDIWASNQPQHF	TGTGCCAGCAGTTACATAGGGGACATTTGGGCTAGCAATCAGCCCCAGCATTTT
TRBV6-1	few	TRBJ1-3	-	CASAGDSGNTIYF	TGTGCCAGCGCCGGGGATAGTGGAAACACCATATATTTT
TRBV6-1	-	TRBJ1-3	TRBD1	CASSLTGDSGNTIYF	TGTGCCAGCAGCCTTACAGGGGACTCTGGAAACACCATATATTTT
TRBV6-2/TRBV6-3	few	TRBJ1-1	-	CASIDPGSFTEAFF	TGTGCCAGCATCGACCCGGGGAGTTTCACTGAAGCTTTCTTT
TRBV9	few	TRBJ1-2	-	CASSRTGGPNYGYTF	TGTGCCAGCAGCCGAACGGGCGGACCAAACTATGGCTACACCTTC
TRBV11-2	-	TRBJ2-7	-	CASSLDRRTYEQYF	TGTGCCAGCAGCTTGGATCGCAGGACATACGAGCAGTACTTC
TRBV28	-	TRBJ1-3	TRBD1	CASASGGHTIYF	TGTGCCAGCGCATCAGGGGGACACACCATATATTTT
TRBV6-2/TRBV6-3	-	TRBJ1-2	-	CASRTATNYGYTF	TGTGCCAGTCGGACAGCTACTAATTATGGCTACACCTTC
TRBV5-1	-	TRBJ2-6	TRBD1	CASSLWGQGQVISGANVLTF	TGCGCCAGCAGCTTGTGGGGCCAAGGACAGGTGATCTCTGGGGCCAACGTCCTGACTTTC
TRBV30	few	TRBJ2-7	-	CAWSIGVGSYEQYF	TGTGCCTGGAGTATCGGGGTGGGTTCCTACGAGCAGTACTTC
TRBV7-2	few	TRBJ2-7	-	CASSLGMGEQYF	TGTGCCAGCAGTCTCGGGATGGGCGAGCAGTACTTC